This T cell receptor beta chain was retrieved from a study of cytomegalovirus exposure and HLA in healthy donors. As regards this clone: Its antigen remains unknown.

The PCR was carried out with 60 Vbeta primers and 13 Jbeta primers. Profiling relied on immunoSEQ multiplex PCR, and the TCRdb table lists in-frame clones only, not all of them. The sample lists around 230,000 clones; around 80% were seen once. Study outcomes and limitations: It was assumed in the presence/absence analyses that sequencing depth was roughly uniform across donors.

Germline CDR1 is LGHNA and CDR2 is YNFKEQ. The CDR3 length is 15 residues. V shed 0 bases and J shed 4 bases, with 12 bases lying between them. The chain employs TRBV4-2 and TRBJ1-2; D not certain. The TCR comes from a middle-aged man in good health and CMV-seropositive. The specimen was PBMCs. The CDR3 spells CASSQDLDGGYGYTF. The CDR3, as DNA: TGTGCCAGCAGCCAAGATTTGGATGGAGGCTATGGCTACACCTTC.